This entry describes one T cell receptor beta chain. In its sample, this clonotype was seen many times. Its recognized antigen is unknown. No base-level quality is on record; no much larger clone is a single base apart. This record comes from a study of T cells after yellow fever vaccination (dated by TCRdb to the late 2010s). In the study overall: The SMART-Seq v4 Ultra Low Input RNA kit was used to prepare libraries from fractions with low cell numbers. Blood samples were taken at several timepoints before and after primary and secondary immunization, and bulk PBMC replicates and cell subsets were isolated. To follow T-cell clones before and after both primary and booster YFV17D yellow fever vaccination, bulk TCR alpha and beta repertoires underwent longitudinal sequencing. Two healthy male donors, one aged 18 to 30 and one aged 30 to 40 years, made up the cohort. The paper's findings and limits, for the study overall: Because abundant contaminating clonotypes from the bulk population could be contained in FACS-sorted repertoires, computational filtering was required. A small share of clonotypes was detected in both CD4 and CD8 compartments, with the overlap likely arising from convergent recombination. Because the study included only two donors, the extent to which the findings can be generalized is limited. After the booster, most of the clones that had expanded following primary vaccination were detected again (almost 98% of CD4 and 80% to 90% of CD8), which suggests that memory was broadly maintained. Compared with the primary T-cell response, the secondary T-cell response was faster but weaker, reaching its peak on day 5 rather than on day 15.

This specimen's treatment or condition label, interpreted: live attenuated yellow fever vaccine strain. At every blood-draw timepoint, two biological replicates of bulk PBMCs were collected. A standard Ficoll-Paque protocol was used to isolate PBMCs from peripheral blood. TriZol was used to extract RNA from bulk PBMCs, CD4 and CD8 fractions, and dextramer-positive and dextramer-negative fractions. The sequencer was an Illumina NovaSeq 6000. Synthesis of TCR cDNA relied on 5'RACE template switching, a step that introduced a universal primer site along with unique molecular identifiers. Priming for cDNA synthesis came from both the TCR alpha and TCR beta constant segments. Library amplification used two PCR steps, and the second PCR step added sample barcodes and sequencing adapters. Libraries were sequenced on Illumina HiSeq 2500 (2x100 bp) or NovaSeq (2x150 bp). The study's own analysis went as follows. MIGEC handled demultiplexing of reads and collapsing into UMI consensus sequences, while MiXCR performed V(D)J alignment. Clonotypes responding to the vaccine were identified with edgeR on replicate PBMC samples, with the criteria of FDR below 0.01 and a log2 fold change above 5 up to day 15. CD4 or CD8 identity was assigned to each bulk clonotype according to whether the clonotype was present at higher abundance in the sequenced CD4 repertoire or the sequenced CD8 repertoire. The raw public data were reprocessed by TCRdb itself: fastp quality trimming at Q25, MiXCR clonotype calling, in-frame beta chains only. Each entry merges the rows of one CDR3 protein and shows their most common DNA and genes. The V and J calls were not made by the authors but by TCRdb's processing. The sample table lists around 310,000 distinct CDR3 sequences, roughly 4.3% of them with a count of one. The ten largest clonotypes hold roughly 24% of the sample.

The sequencing used PBMCs, collected 5 days after the yellow fever booster vaccination. This clonotype was obtained from a man younger than 30 who received the YFV17D yellow fever vaccine.

The nucleotides read TGTGCCAGCAGCAAGACGCGCCTAGCGGGGGCCGGGGAGCTGTTTTTT. Its translation reads: CASSKTRLAGAGELFF. The chain was built from TRBV11-2 and TRBJ2-2; TRBD2 fits 10 bases in the junction. CDR1 and CDR2, per the germline V gene, are SGHAT and FQNNGV. Inclusive of the bounding cysteine and phenylalanine, the CDR3 is 16 residues long. Only CDR3 DNA is held: 48 bases, read in frame from base 1. At the junction V is shortened by 5 bases and J by 6 bases; bases outside the gene matches: 9.